This TCR beta chain was found in a study of PD-1 blockade in mismatch repair-deficient tumors. Study results and limitations: After pembrolizumab, tumor-resident clones rose rapidly, then generally contracted before radiologic responses.

The CDR3 is 16 residues long. J was trimmed by 2 bases and V by 3 bases; bases with no gene match: 4. CDR1 is LNHNV, CDR2 YYDKDF, per germline (reference sequence). In the case of this clone: Its cognate antigen is unknown.

Data came from immunoSEQ multiplex PCR; TCRdb stores just in-frame clones and leaves some out. The sample has tens of thousands of clones; around 84% are singletons. This sequence originates from an adult with mismatch repair-deficient cancer. The input for sequencing was PBMCs, taken before pembrolizumab treatment. The chain recombines TRBV15 with TRBJ2-3, with TRBD2 identical over 11 bases. In nucleotides, the CDR3 is TGTGCCACCAGCAGGGATAGCGGGAGGGCCACAGATACGCAGTATTTT. Translated: CATSRDSGRATDTQYF. The complete variable domain, with remaining parts taken from reference TRBV15 and TRBJ2-3, reads DAMVIQNPRYQVTQFGKPVTLSCSQTLNHNVMYWYQQKSSQAPKLLFHYYDKDFNNEADTPDNFQSRRPNTSFCFLDIRSPGLGDTAMYLCATSRDSGRATDTQYFGPGTRLTVL.